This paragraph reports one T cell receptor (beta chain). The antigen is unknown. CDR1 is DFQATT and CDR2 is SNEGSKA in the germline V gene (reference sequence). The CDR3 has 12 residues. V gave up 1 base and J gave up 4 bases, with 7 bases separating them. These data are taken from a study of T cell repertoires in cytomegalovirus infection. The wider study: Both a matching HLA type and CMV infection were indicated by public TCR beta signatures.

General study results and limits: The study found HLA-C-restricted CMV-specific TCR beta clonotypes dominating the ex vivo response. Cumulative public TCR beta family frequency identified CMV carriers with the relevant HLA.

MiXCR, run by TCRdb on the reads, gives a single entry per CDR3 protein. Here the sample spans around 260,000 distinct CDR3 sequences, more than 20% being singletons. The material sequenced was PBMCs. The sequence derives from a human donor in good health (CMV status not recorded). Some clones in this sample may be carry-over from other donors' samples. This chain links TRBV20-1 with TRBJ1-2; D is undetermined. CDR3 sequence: CSARAVIYGYTF. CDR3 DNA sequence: TGCAGTGCTAGAGCAGTGATCTATGGCTACACCTTC.